Following are 16 T cell receptor beta chains from one sample sequenced in a study of Ad26.COV2.S vaccination and SARS-CoV-2 variants. Repertoires were generated with immunoSEQ multiplex PCR, while TCRdb's copy carries only in-frame clones and drops some. The repertoire includes about 350,000 clones, more than 85% of them detected once, and 5% sits in the top ten. Treatment described: 15 to 20 received Ad26.COV2.S at low or high dose, single or two shots; about 5 received placebo; per-sample allocation not given. It was on day 63 after the first vaccine or placebo injection that samples were taken. The sample was peripheral blood, taken in a trial of Ad26.COV2.S vaccine versus placebo. The receptors here all came from a person aged 18 to 65 who received the Ad26.COV2.S COVID-19 vaccine or a placebo.

V and J are TRBV24-1 and TRBJ2-3; D is uncertain. V lost 2 bases and J lost 7, with 6 bases in between. The CDR3 runs 12 residues. Germline values: CDR1 KGHDR, CDR2 SFDVKD. CDR3 coding DNA: TGTGCCACCAGTGATTCTCGGTATACGCAGTATTTT. It codes for CATSDSRYTQYF.

The V call is TRBV13, the J call TRBJ1-1, with D possibly being TRBD1 (5 bases). Trimming stripped 4 bases from V and 4 bases from J, with 10 bases between. CDR1 PRHDT and CDR2 FYEKMQ come from the germline V gene (reference sequence). The CDR3 length is 13 residues. CDR3 residues: CASSWGVSTEAFF. The CDR3 bases are TGTGCCAGCAGCTGGGGCGTTTCCACTGAAGCTTTCTTT.

V is TRBV15 and J is TRBJ2-3; 7 bases align to TRBD1. The CDR3 length is 14 residues. The germline V gene has CDR1 LNHNV and CDR2 YYDKDF (reference sequence). Germline trimming cut 8 bases from V and 2 bases from J; bases unmatched to any gene: 7. CDR3 loop: CATGDRGTTDTQYF. The DNA of the CDR3 is TGTGCCACCGGGGACAGAGGAACCACAGATACGCAGTATTTT.

The chain joins TRBV7-9 to TRBJ2-3; D is possibly TRBD1 (5 bases). V lost 4 bases and J 5 bases, leaving 16 bases between the germline ends. Germline assignment: CDR1 SEHNR and CDR2 FQNEAQ (reference sequence). The CDR3 length is 15 residues. CDR3 residues: CASSSLLGVGDTQYF. CDR3 coding DNA: TGTGCCAGCAGCTCGCTATTAGGGGTTGGAGATACGCAGTATTTT. Together with reference TRBV7-9 and TRBJ2-3, the CDR3 gives the full variable domain: DTGVSQNPRHKITKRGQNVTFRCDPISEHNRLYWYRQTLGQGPEFLTYFQNEAQLEKSRLLSDRFSAERPKGSFSTLEIQRTEQGDSAMYLCASSSLLGVGDTQYFGPGTRLTVL.

The V call is TRBV7-8, the J call TRBJ2-3; 9 bases fit TRBD2. Unmatched junction bases numbered 19, after V lost 2 bases and J lost 4 bases. Germline CDR1 SGHVS, CDR2 FQNEAQ. The CDR3 loop spans 20 amino acids. CDR3 in DNA: TGTGCCAGCAGCTTAAAAGGGGGAGCGGGGGGTAGCTCCTCTGCAGATACGCAGTATTTT. This translates into CASSLKGGAGGSSSADTQYF.

V gene TRBV7-8 combines with J gene TRBJ1-1; D possibly corresponds to TRBD1 (5 bases). The length of the CDR3 is 13 residues. Germline CDR1 reads SGHVS; CDR2 reads FQNEAQ. V shed 5 bases and J shed 4 bases, with 11 bases lying between them. CDR3 in amino acids: CASSLWGVTEAFF. CDR3 bases: TGTGCCAGCAGCCTTTGGGGGGTCACTGAAGCTTTCTTT.

The rearrangement uses TRBV24-1 and TRBJ2-3; 9 bases are a match to TRBD1. The junction had 9 bases not matched to a gene; V was cut back by 5 bases and J by 1 base. There are 17 residues in the CDR3. Looked up from germline, CDR1 is KGHDR and CDR2 is SFDVKD. CDR3 DNA: TGTGCCACCAGTGCGGCCGGGACAGGGAAAGGCACAGATACGCAGTATTTT. It encodes CATSAAGTGKGTDTQYF.

V usage is TRBV6-5 and J usage is TRBJ1-5, with 9 bases that match TRBD1. This CDR3 is 14 amino acids long. CDR1 and CDR2 from the germline V gene are MNHEY and SVGAGI. Losses at the gene ends were 10 bases for V and 7 bases for J; bases not matched to a gene: 11. The CDR3 DNA follows: TGTGCCACCTTTGGGGGACAGGGTTCACAGCCCCAGCATTTT. Translating gives CATFGGQGSQPQHF.

This rearrangement joins TRBV19 to TRBJ1-1; TRBD1 is a possible D gene (6 bases). V was clipped by 2 bases and J by 5 bases, with 15 bases between them. Germline V gene data show CDR1 as LNHDA and CDR2 as SQIVND (reference sequence). This CDR3 contains 15 residues. CDR3 region: CASSIIRGAGTEAFF. CDR3 DNA: TGTGCCAGTAGTATAATAAGGGGGGCAGGGACTGAAGCTTTCTTT.

The chain is built from TRBV6-1 and TRBJ1-5, with unresolved D. Germline loops: CDR1 MNHNS, CDR2 SASEGT. The CDR3 sequence is 15 residues long. V was trimmed by 7 bases and J by 6 bases, leaving 19 bases between them. The CDR3 region has the DNA TGTGCCAGCACATCTGGGGAGGCGCTCAGTCAGCCCCAGCATTTT. Translation: CASTSGEALSQPQHF.

The J gene is TRBJ1-1, the V gene TRBV12-3 or TRBV12-4; the D gene is possibly TRBD1 (5 bases). V was clipped by 7 bases and J by 4 bases, with 10 bases between them. CDR3 length: 12 residues. The CDR3: CASTGGGTEAFF. The CDR3 DNA reads as TGTGCCAGCACCGGGGGGGGCACTGAAGCTTTCTTT.

The chain couples TRBV30 to TRBJ1-1; TRBD1 aligns across 8 bases. The trim removed 5 bases at V and 6 bases at J, leaving 2 bases unmatched. CDR3 length equals 11 residues. CDR1 GTSNPN and CDR2 SVGIG come from the germline V gene (reference sequence). The CDR3 is CAWGQGAEAFF. The CDR3 DNA follows: TGTGCCTGGGGACAGGGTGCTGAAGCTTTCTTT.

The chain uses TRBV4-1 and TRBJ2-3; tentative D call: TRBD1 (6 bases). The CDR3 is 15 residues long. Germline V gene sequence: CDR1 MGHRA, CDR2 YSYEKL. V was clipped by 0 bases and J by 5 bases, with 12 bases between them. In DNA form, the CDR3 reads TGCGCCAGCAGCCAAGAAGGACGAGGGGGAGATACGCAGTATTTT. It yields the protein CASSQEGRGGDTQYF.

The chain has TRBV3-1 (or the pseudogene TRBV3-2) and TRBJ1-2; no clear D gene. In germline, CDR1 is LGHDT, CDR2 YNNKEL (reference sequence). The V end was cut by 3 bases, the J end by 4 bases, with 12 bases between. The CDR3 runs to 14 residues. For the CDR3, the DNA is TGTGCCAGCAGCCAGAGATCATCTGGCTATGGCTACACCTTC. Translation: CASSQRSSGYGYTF.

The chain combines TRBV2 with TRBJ1-1; 8 bases align to TRBD1. CDR3 length equals 13 residues. Germline CDR1 reads SNHLY; CDR2 reads FYNNEI. J lost 7 bases, V lost 6 bases, and 7 bases had no gene match. DNA for the CDR3: TGTGCCAGCAGGACAGGGGAGGCGGGTGAAGCTTTCTTT. This translates into CASRTGEAGEAFF.

The chain uses TRBV6-6 and TRBJ1-1; 8 bases agree with TRBD1. Germline assignment: CDR1 MNHNY and CDR2 SVGAGI (reference sequence). This CDR3 has 14 residues. J gave up 8 bases and V 3 bases, and 8 bases lay outside the gene matches. The CDR3 protein is CASSYTSGGAEAFF. The CDR3 nucleotides are TGTGCCAGCAGTTATACCTCAGGGGGCGCAGAAGCTTTCTTT.